This T cell receptor (beta chain) was identified in a study of blood T cell repertoires in COVID-19. In the study's own analysis: Nucleated cell counts were estimated from reference gene primer amplification. The repertoire was sequenced with immunoSEQ multiplex PCR; TCRdb's copy has only in-frame clones and lacks some. The V and J calls and clone size come from that table; D and trimming were worked out from the DNA. The table shows 200,000 to 300,000 clones, with roughly 82% occurring only once. Looked up from germline, CDR1 is SNHLY and CDR2 is FYNNEI. V was pared by 2 bases and J by 6 bases, with 9 bases of the junction left unmatched. This CDR3 has 17 amino acids.

The receptor was isolated from a woman aged 70-85 years with acute or convalescent COVID-19. The V and J genes are TRBV2 and TRBJ2-3; 12 nucleotides line up with TRBD2. Input material: peripheral blood. Here the CDR3 reads CASSESPSGGAWDTQYF. The CDR3 DNA reads TGTGCCAGCAGTGAAAGTCCTAGCGGGGGGGCATGGGATACGCAGTATTTT.